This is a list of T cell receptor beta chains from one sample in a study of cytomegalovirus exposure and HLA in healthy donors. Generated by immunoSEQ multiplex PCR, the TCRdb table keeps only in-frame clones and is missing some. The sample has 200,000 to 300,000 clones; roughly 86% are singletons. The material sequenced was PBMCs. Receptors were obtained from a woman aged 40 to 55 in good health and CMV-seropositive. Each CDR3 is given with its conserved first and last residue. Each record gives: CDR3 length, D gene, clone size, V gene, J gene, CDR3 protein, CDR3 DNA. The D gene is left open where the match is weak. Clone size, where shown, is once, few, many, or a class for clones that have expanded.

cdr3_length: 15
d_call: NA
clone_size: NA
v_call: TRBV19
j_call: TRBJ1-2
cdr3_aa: CASSRRGGLDYGYTF
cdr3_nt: TGTGCCAGTAGTAGGAGGGGCGGACTGGACTATGGCTACACCTTC

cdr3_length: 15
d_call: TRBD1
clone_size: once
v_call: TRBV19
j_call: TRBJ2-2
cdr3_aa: CASSIRGQGAGELFF
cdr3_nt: TGTGCCAGTAGTATAAGGGGACAGGGGGCCGGGGAGCTGTTTTTT

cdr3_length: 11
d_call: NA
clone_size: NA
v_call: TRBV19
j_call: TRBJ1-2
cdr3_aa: CASSNGSGYTF
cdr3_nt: TGTGCCAGTAGTAATGGTAGCGGCTACACCTTC

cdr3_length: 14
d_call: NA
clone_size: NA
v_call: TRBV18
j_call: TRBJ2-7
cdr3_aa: CASSPETGPFEQYF
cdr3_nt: TGTGCCAGCTCACCGGAGACAGGTCCCTTTGAGCAGTACTTC

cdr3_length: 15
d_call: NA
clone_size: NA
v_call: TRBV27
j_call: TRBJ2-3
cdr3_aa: CASSPGISSTDTQYF
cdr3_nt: TGTGCCAGCAGCCCAGGGATTTCTAGCACAGATACGCAGTATTTT

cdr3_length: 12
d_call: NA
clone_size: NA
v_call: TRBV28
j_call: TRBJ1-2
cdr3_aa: CASSLVGEGYTF
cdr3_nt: TGTGCCAGCAGTTTAGTAGGGGAAGGCTACACCTTC

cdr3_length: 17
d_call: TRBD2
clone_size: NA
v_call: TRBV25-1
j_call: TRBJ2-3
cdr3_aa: CASARVRAGDRTDTQYF
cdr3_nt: TGTGCCAGCGCCCGGGTAAGGGCGGGGGATCGGACAGATACGCAGTATTTT

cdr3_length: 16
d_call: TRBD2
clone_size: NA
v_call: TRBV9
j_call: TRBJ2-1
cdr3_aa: CASSVRAGGQDNEQFF
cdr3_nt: TGTGCCAGCAGCGTAAGAGCGGGAGGGCAAGACAATGAGCAGTTCTTC

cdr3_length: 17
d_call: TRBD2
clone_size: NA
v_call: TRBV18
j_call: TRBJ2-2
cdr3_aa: CASSPQSGRVNTGELFF
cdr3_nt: TGTGCCAGCTCACCACAGAGCGGGAGGGTGAACACCGGGGAGCTGTTTTTT

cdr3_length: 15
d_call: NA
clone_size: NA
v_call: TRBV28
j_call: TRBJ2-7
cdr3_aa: CASRKHGAGEYEQYF
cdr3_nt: TGTGCCAGCAGAAAGCATGGGGCAGGGGAATACGAGCAGTACTTC